One sample yielded the 23 T cell receptor beta chains listed below, sequenced in a study of blood T cell repertoires in COVID-19. This table comes from immunoSEQ multiplex PCR, and its TCRdb copy is limited to in-frame clones, with some not included. The sample consists of hundreds of thousands of clones, approximately 81% of them appearing once. The sequenced sample was PBMCs or T cells enriched from blood (not recorded which). These receptors originate from a woman aged 50 to 60 who had recovered from COVID-19.

This clone was found once. The chain carries TRBV5-6 and TRBJ1-4; no reliable D call. Trimming removed 3 bases from V and 4 bases from J, with 4 bases in between. The germline V gene encodes CDR1 SGHDT and CDR2 YYEEEE. CDR3 length: 12 residues. CDR3 amino acids: CASSSINEKLFF. In nucleotides, the CDR3 is TGTGCCAGCAGCTCCATTAATGAAAAACTGTTTTTT.

The chain joins TRBV3-1 (or the pseudogene TRBV3-2) to TRBJ2-7, with D uncertain. V was clipped by 1 base and J by 5 bases, with 9 bases between them. This CDR3 is built from 13 residues. CDR1 and CDR2 (germline): LGHDT, YNNKEL (reference sequence). CDR3 sequence (DNA): TGTGCCAGCAGCCAAGGGCCGCGGAACGAGCAGTACTTC. Encoded protein: CASSQGPRNEQYF.

This clone was picked up a small number of times. The genes are TRBV4-1 and TRBJ1-6; 9 nucleotides align to TRBD1. Germline lookup yields CDR1 MGHRA and CDR2 YSYEKL. This CDR3 is 17 amino acids long. J lost 13 bases, V lost 2 bases, and 15 bases had no gene match. Here the CDR3 reads CASSQITGGLFLGPLHF. The CDR3 nucleotides read TGCGCCAGCAGCCAAATTACAGGGGGCCTCTTTCTCGGCCCCCTCCACTTT.

The chain couples TRBV2 to TRBJ1-6; D unclear. V lost 8 bases, J lost 3 bases, and 14 bases lay in between. The germline gives CDR1 SNHLY, CDR2 FYNNEI. The CDR3 spans 15 residues. The CDR3 coding sequence is TGTGCCAGCGCCCCTCAGGCAGTCTATAATTCACCCCTCCACTTT. This translates into CASAPQAVYNSPLHF.

The rearrangement uses TRBV6-1 and TRBJ1-5; D gene ambiguous. The germline V gene has CDR1 MNHNS and CDR2 SASEGT. The ends were cut back, 8 bases at V and 1 base at J, with 6 bases in the middle. This CDR3 has 12 amino acids. CDR3 sequence (DNA): TGTGCCAGCCGCGAAAGCAATCAGCCCCAGCATTTT. This gives the protein CASRESNQPQHF.

This chain uses TRBV7-8 with TRBJ1-2; 8 bases line up with TRBD1. Germline loops: CDR1 SGHVS, CDR2 FQNEAQ. The V and J ends lost 5 bases and 8 bases, in that order; junction bases with no gene match: 7. The CDR3 is 13 residues long. The CDR3 nucleotides are TGTGCCAGCAGCATCCTGACAGGGGTAGGCTACACCTTC. This translates into CASSILTGVGYTF.

V is TRBV5-1 and J is TRBJ2-7; D gene unclear. The CDR3 runs 13 residues. Trimming pared 0 bases from V and 2 bases from J, leaving 6 bases between. Germline lookup yields CDR1 SGHRS and CDR2 YFSETQ. CDR3 sequence reads: CASSLELTYEQYF. Here the CDR3 DNA reads TGCGCCAGCAGCTTGGAGCTTACCTACGAGCAGTACTTC.

The chain links TRBV19 to TRBJ1-2; 7 bases agree with TRBD1. V was clipped by 6 bases and J by 6 bases; unmatched bases: 7. Germline V gene sequence: CDR1 LNHDA, CDR2 SQIVND (reference sequence). CDR3 length: 13 residues. DNA for the CDR3: TGTGCCAGTAGAAGGGGACAGTCCGATGGCTACACCTTC. This codes for CASRRGQSDGYTF.

This chain joins TRBV6-5 and TRBJ1-2, with 8 bases fitting TRBD1. Germline CDR1 MNHEY, CDR2 SVGAGI. The CDR3 length is 14 residues. Unmatched junction bases numbered 2, after V lost 5 bases and J lost 0 bases. The CDR3 DNA follows: TGTGCCAGCAGTCGGGACAGGACTAACTATGGCTACACCTTC. This translates into CASSRDRTNYGYTF.

The chain has TRBV5-4 and TRBJ2-7; unclear D gene. Germline loops: CDR1 SGHNT, CDR2 YYREEE (reference sequence). V lost 4 bases and J 1 base, leaving 9 bases between the germline ends. The CDR3 has 13 amino acids. The CDR3, as DNA: TGTGCCAGCAGCGTAGACTGGTCCTACGAGCAGTACTTC. Translating gives CASSVDWSYEQYF.

This rearrangement joins TRBV5-6 to TRBJ1-1, with TRBD1 identical over 7 bases. The germline gives CDR1 SGHDT, CDR2 YYEEEE. Unmatched junction bases numbered 8, after V lost 6 bases and J lost 3 bases. This CDR3 comprises 14 residues. The CDR3 region has the DNA TGTGCCAGCACCCGAGGACAGGCCTACACTGAAGCTTTCTTT. Its protein is CASTRGQAYTEAFF.

A single count supports this clone. The chain employs TRBV7-2 and TRBJ2-7, with TRBD2 as a possible D gene (5 bases). Germline lookup yields CDR1 SGHTA and CDR2 FQGNSA. CDR3 length equals 15 residues. V was trimmed by 1 base and J by 2 bases, leaving 12 bases between them. The CDR3 is CASSLVQAAAYEQYF. CDR3 DNA sequence: TGTGCCAGCAGCTTAGTTCAAGCGGCAGCCTACGAGCAGTACTTC.

This sequence joins TRBV3-1 (or the pseudogene TRBV3-2) and TRBJ2-1; TRBD1 matches at 10 bases. The CDR3 extends over 15 amino acids. The V gene's germline CDR1 is LGHDT and CDR2 YNNKEL (reference sequence). J gave up 3 bases and V 4 bases, and 3 bases lay outside the gene matches. Written as DNA, the CDR3 is TGTGCCAGCAGCCCCCGGACAGGGGGCTACAATGAGCAGTTCTTC. It specifies CASSPRTGGYNEQFF.

This clone appeared a few times. The V gene is TRBV10-1, the J gene TRBJ2-3; 7 nucleotides align to TRBD2. Trimming took 0 bases from V and 12 from J; bases not matched to a gene: 3. This CDR3 comprises 12 residues. Germline V gives CDR1 WNHNN, CDR2 SYGVQD (reference sequence). The CDR3 sequence: CASSESQRGQYF. The CDR3 DNA reads as TGCGCCAGCAGTGAGTCTCAGCGGGGTCAGTATTTT.

The V call is TRBV19, the J call TRBJ2-5; 8 bases line up with TRBD2. Germline assignment: CDR1 LNHDA and CDR2 SQIVND (reference sequence). The trim removed 1 base at V and 5 bases at J, leaving 9 bases unmatched. The length of the CDR3 is 16 residues. The CDR3 DNA reads TGTGCCAGTAGTATAGGAGGCGGGGGGAGGTCGGAGACCCAGTACTTC. This translates into CASSIGGGGRSETQYF.

The CDR3 protein is CASSLEQGGMGQYF. In DNA, the CDR3 is TGTGCCAGCAGCTTGGAACAGGGGGGTATGGGGCAGTACTTC. V usage is TRBV5-5 and J usage is TRBJ2-7; 8 positions agree with TRBD1. V was pared by 0 bases and J by 9 bases, with 8 bases of the junction left unmatched. Germline CDR1 is SGHKS and CDR2 is YYEKEE (reference sequence). The CDR3 sequence is 14 residues long.

About this clone itself: The sample holds other DNA sequences that translate to the same CDR3. J is TRBJ1-6 and V is TRBV5-6, with 8 nucleotides matching TRBD1. This CDR3 spans 15 amino acids. Germline lookup yields CDR1 SGHDT and CDR2 YYEEEE. V shed 0 bases, J shed 7 bases, and the junction held 3 bases outside the gene matches. This CDR3 is CASSLVQGDNSPLHF. The CDR3 nucleotides are TGTGCCAGCAGCTTGGTACAGGGGGACAATTCACCCCTCCACTTT.

V is TRBV5-8 and J is TRBJ1-4; possibly TRBD1 for D (6 bases). Germline-derived CDR1 and CDR2 are SGHTS and YDEGEE. V gave up 4 bases and J gave up 0 bases, with 10 bases separating them. The CDR3 sequence is 15 residues long. In DNA, the CDR3 is TGTGCCAGCAGCATTGGACAGACAACTAATGAAAAACTGTTTTTT. Amino acids: CASSIGQTTNEKLFF.

The chain is built from TRBV28 and TRBJ2-1, with D unresolved. The CDR3 extends over 15 amino acids. Germline CDR1 MDHEN, CDR2 SYDVKM. With 7 bases removed from V and 0 bases from J, the gap between germline ends came to 13 bases. The CDR3 here is CASTPLSSSYNEQFF. The DNA for the CDR3 is TGTGCCAGCACCCCTCTGTCGAGCTCCTACAATGAGCAGTTCTTC.

The chain combines TRBV5-5 with TRBJ1-1; 12 bases map to TRBD1. J gave up 4 bases and V 2 bases, and 6 bases lay outside the gene matches. CDR3 length equals 16 residues. CDR1 is SGHKS and CDR2 is YYEKEE in the germline V gene (reference sequence). CDR3 sequence: CASSFGTGGIGTEAFF. CDR3 bases: TGTGCCAGCAGCTTCGGGACAGGGGGCATAGGCACTGAAGCTTTCTTT.

The CDR3 loop reads CASSPEAWYEQYF. CDR3 nucleotides: TGTGCCAGCTCACCAGAAGCTTGGTACGAGCAGTACTTC. The gene calls are TRBV18 and TRBJ2-7; D is uncertain. The CDR3 covers 13 residues. Germline-derived CDR1 and CDR2 are KGHSH and LQKENI. Trimming removed 2 bases from V and 4 bases from J, with 9 bases in between.

This clone occurred a few times. V gene TRBV10-3 combines with J gene TRBJ2-7; D gene ambiguous. This CDR3 contains 12 residues. Germline CDR1 ENHRY, CDR2 SYGVKD. V dropped 3 bases and J dropped 4 bases, with 7 bases sitting between them. CDR3 bases: TGTGCCATCAGTGAAACTACATACGAGCAGTACTTC. Translation gives CAISETTYEQYF.

The V and J genes are TRBV2 and TRBJ1-2; D is unresolved. The germline V and J ends were trimmed by 6 bases and 1 base, with 18 bases remaining between them. Looked up from germline, CDR1 is SNHLY and CDR2 is FYNNEI. The CDR3 runs 16 residues. The CDR3 reads CASRVGRKVINYGYTF. CDR3 coding DNA: TGTGCCAGCAGGGTGGGCAGAAAAGTAATTAACTATGGCTACACCTTC.